Listed here are 2 T cell receptor beta chains from one sample, sequenced in a study of cytomegalovirus exposure and HLA in healthy donors. The primer mix had 60 Vbeta and 13 Jbeta primers. The protocol was immunoSEQ multiplex PCR, while the TCRdb copy is restricted to in-frame clones and leaves out a portion. The sample holds over 65,000 clones, about 75% seen once. The material sequenced was PBMCs. All receptors derive from a man aged 35-49 years in good health and CMV-seronegative.

V gene TRBV27 combines with J gene TRBJ2-3; possibly TRBD2 for D (6 bases). The CDR3 loop spans 14 amino acids. The V end lost 2 bases, the J end lost 6 bases, and 12 bases lay between the germline ends. Germline-derived CDR1 and CDR2 are MNHEY and SMNVEV (reference sequence). In DNA, the CDR3 is TGTGCCAGCAGTTTAGCTCTCCGGGGGGATACGCAGTATTTT. Its translation: CASSLALRGDTQYF.

This chain joins TRBV5-1 and TRBJ2-5; TRBD1 aligns across 8 bases. V lost 1 base to trimming and J lost 4 bases; unmatched junction nucleotides: 12. The CDR3 contains 17 residues. Germline CDR1 reads SGHRS; CDR2 reads YFSETQ. CDR3 amino acids: CASSLRPRSGGRETQYF. As DNA, the CDR3 is TGCGCCAGCAGCTTGAGGCCCCGATCAGGGGGCAGAGAGACCCAGTACTTC.